This T cell receptor beta chain was recovered during a study of regulatory T cells in long-lasting Graves disease. Study-wide results and limits: It was in persistent disease that TRBV28, TRBJ1-2 and TRBJ2-5 were favored. Analyses excluded thyroid tissue, covering peripheral blood alone.

Trimming took off 5 bases at V and 10 bases at J, with 21 bases between the two ends. Germline values: CDR1 MDHEN, CDR2 SYDVKM. The CDR3 runs 16 residues. TCR beta libraries were built with iRepertoire HTBI primers and Arm-PCR of CDR3 regions. TCRdb fed the multiplex PCR reads into MiXCR, producing one record per CDR3 protein. The repertoire holds fewer than 650,000 distinct CDR3 sequences, with roughly 15% as singletons. Time point of the sample: newly diagnosed GD, antithyroid drugs for less than 3 months. Researchers made the TCR library from RNA that was extracted from PBMCs. Patients of an endocrinology department in Xi'an, China, were included. Worth noting for this clonotype: The antigen is undetermined.

The same sample was also used in a study of T cells in Graves' hyperthyroidism and ophthalmopathy. That source notes: Graves' hyperthyroidism qualified as stable when ophthalmopathy did not progress within 18 months.

The rearrangement links TRBV28 to TRBJ1-6; D perhaps matches TRBD1 (5 bases). The sample was peripheral blood mononuclear cells (PBMCs), taken at new diagnosis, from a patient treated with antithyroid drugs. The clonotype originates from a woman in her twenties or thirties with Graves disease. CDR3 region: CASSHPGGGRGSPLHF. In DNA form, the CDR3 reads TGTGCCAGCAGTCATCCCGGTGGGGGACGCGGATCACCCCTCCACTTT.